One sample yielded the 9 T cell receptor beta chains listed below, sequenced in a study of T-cell memory formation after mild COVID-19. TCRdb ran MiXCR on the 5' RACE reads and lists one entry per CDR3 protein. The table has about 270,000 distinct CDR3 sequences, 15% to 20% seen once. The sequenced sample consisted of PBMCs or a T cell subset sorted from them (not recorded which). The source of these receptors is a man aged 18-30 years who had mild COVID-19 (a few samples of this study predate the infection). Cell type and time point are not known.

The CDR3 region has the DNA TGTGCCAGCAGCCCAGATTTGGACACTGAAGCTTTCTTT. Translation gives CASSPDLDTEAFF. The chain has TRBV7-2 and TRBJ1-1; D is unresolved. Trimming shortened V by 5 bases and J by 3 bases, and 10 bases separated the two germline ends. CDR3 length: 13 amino acids. The germline CDR1 and CDR2 sequences are SGHTA and FQGNSA.

The chain combines TRBV2 with TRBJ1-1; no clear D. CDR3 length: 13 amino acids. V gave up 0 bases and J gave up 0 bases, with 2 bases separating them. In germline, CDR1 is SNHLY, CDR2 FYNNEI. CDR3: CASSEAMNTEAFF. DNA for the CDR3: TGTGCCAGCAGTGAAGCAATGAACACTGAAGCTTTCTTT.

This chain's CDR3 is CASRRQGARVEKLFF. The CDR3, as DNA: TGTGCCAGCAGGAGACAGGGGGCGCGAGTTGAAAAACTGTTTTTT. This chain links TRBV6-6 with TRBJ1-4; TRBD1 aligns across 10 bases. The junction had 8 bases not matched to a gene; V was cut back by 6 bases and J by 7 bases. This CDR3 is 15 amino acids long. From germline, CDR1 is MNHNY and CDR2 SVGAGI (reference sequence).

V gene TRBV6-2 or TRBV6-3 combines with J gene TRBJ2-5, with 9 bases lining up with TRBD1. Trimming cost V 4 bases and J 11 bases; bases outside gene matches: 17. The CDR3 loop spans 16 amino acids. Germline lookup yields CDR1 MNHEY and CDR2 SVGEGT. DNA of the CDR3: TGTGCCAGCAGTTTCCTTGGGACAGGGCGACTCAGACGTCAGTACTTC. It yields the protein CASSFLGTGRLRRQYF.

In its sample, this clonotype was seen a few times. This chain connects TRBV6-5 to TRBJ2-3, with TRBD1 matching over 8 bases. Germline CDR1 is MNHEY and CDR2 is SVGAGI. The CDR3 loop spans 15 amino acids. The trim removed 4 bases at V and 1 base at J, leaving 4 bases unmatched. The CDR3: CASSFLTGGTDTQYF. The CDR3 nucleotides read TGTGCCAGCAGTTTCCTGACAGGGGGCACAGATACGCAGTATTTT.

This clonotype was counted only a few times. The CDR3 DNA follows: TGTGCCAGCAGCCATGGAGCCAGCGGGGGTTACGAGCAGTACTTC. It yields the protein CASSHGASGGYEQYF. The gene calls are TRBV3-1 and TRBJ2-7; 8 bases line up with TRBD2. This CDR3 spans 15 amino acids. The J segment lost 4 bases and the V segment lost 3 bases, leaving 8 bases of the junction unmatched. The germline V gene has CDR1 LGHDT and CDR2 YNNKEL (reference sequence).

This clonotype came up a few times. The genes are TRBV20-1 and TRBJ2-3; D tentatively fits TRBD1 or TRBD2 (5 bases each). The CDR3 loop spans 15 amino acids. Germline V CDR1 and CDR2: DFQATT, SNEGSKA (reference sequence). With 6 bases removed from V and 5 bases from J, the gap between germline ends came to 21 bases. The CDR3 region is CSAAWGNTFGDTQYF. The DNA for the CDR3 is TGCAGTGCCGCGTGGGGGAACACCTTTGGAGATACGCAGTATTTT.

In this sample, this clonotype turned up a few times. The rearrangement links TRBV5-1 to TRBJ2-3, with D tentatively TRBD1 (5 bases). Trimming stripped 0 bases from V and 3 bases from J, with 11 bases between. In germline, CDR1 is SGHRS, CDR2 YFSETQ. The CDR3 sequence is 15 residues long. CDR3 loop: CASSLAWTRTDTQYF. Here the CDR3 DNA reads TGCGCCAGCAGCTTGGCCTGGACACGGACAGATACGCAGTATTTT. The whole variable domain, remainder taken from reference TRBV5-1 and TRBJ2-3, is KAGVTQTPRYLIKTRGQQVTLSCSPISGHRSVSWYQQTPGQGLQFLFEYFSETQRNKGNFPGRFSGRQFSNSRSEMNVSTLELGDSALYLCASSLAWTRTDTQYFGPGTRLTVL.

The chain links TRBV5-5 to TRBJ2-7; 8 bases map to TRBD1. CDR3 length: 14 amino acids. J was trimmed by 0 bases and V by 3 bases; bases with no gene match: 2. Germline V gives CDR1 SGHKS, CDR2 YYEKEE (reference sequence). CDR3 in amino acids: CASSSTGDSYEQYF. In nucleotides, the CDR3 is TGTGCCAGCAGCTCGACAGGGGACTCCTACGAGCAGTACTTC.